Each of the 3 T cell receptor beta chains below was sequenced from the same sample in a study of shared clonotypes between healthy human individuals. The repertoire was sequenced with immunoSEQ multiplex PCR; TCRdb's copy has only in-frame clones and lacks some. The repertoire holds under 2,500,000 clones, with approximately 94% as singletons. The sample taken for sequencing was naive CD4+ T cells sorted from blood. Noted subset: CD45RA+ positively selected. These receptors originate from a man younger than 35 in good health.

This chain uses TRBV19 with TRBJ1-2, with TRBD1 as a possible D gene (6 bases). The V and J ends lost 4 bases and 2 bases respectively, with 11 bases between them. The CDR3 loop spans 14 amino acids. From germline, CDR1 is LNHDA and CDR2 SQIVND (reference sequence). The CDR3 sequence is CASSSNRENYGYTF. Here the CDR3 DNA reads TGTGCCAGTAGTAGCAACAGGGAGAACTATGGCTACACCTTC.

On this clone: At the DNA level, this CDR3 is encoded by other sequences in the same sample as well. This chain links TRBV2 with TRBJ2-7, with 9 bases aligning to TRBD1. This CDR3 is built from 15 residues. The J segment lost 2 bases and the V segment lost 6 bases, leaving 8 bases of the junction unmatched. Germline CDR1 and CDR2: SNHLY and FYNNEI. The CDR3 sequence is CASSREGQGPYEQYF. The CDR3 DNA is TGTGCCAGCAGCCGAGAGGGACAGGGACCCTACGAGCAGTACTTC.

This sequence joins TRBV7-2 and TRBJ2-1, with TRBD2 matching 7 bases. Germline values: CDR1 SGHTA, CDR2 FQGNSA. The CDR3 consists of 16 residues. Germline trimming cut 1 base from V and 6 bases from J; bases unmatched to any gene: 9. CDR3 protein: CASSLGLGLVGNEQFF. The CDR3 bases are TGTGCCAGCAGCTTAGGACTTGGACTAGTAGGCAATGAGCAGTTCTTC.